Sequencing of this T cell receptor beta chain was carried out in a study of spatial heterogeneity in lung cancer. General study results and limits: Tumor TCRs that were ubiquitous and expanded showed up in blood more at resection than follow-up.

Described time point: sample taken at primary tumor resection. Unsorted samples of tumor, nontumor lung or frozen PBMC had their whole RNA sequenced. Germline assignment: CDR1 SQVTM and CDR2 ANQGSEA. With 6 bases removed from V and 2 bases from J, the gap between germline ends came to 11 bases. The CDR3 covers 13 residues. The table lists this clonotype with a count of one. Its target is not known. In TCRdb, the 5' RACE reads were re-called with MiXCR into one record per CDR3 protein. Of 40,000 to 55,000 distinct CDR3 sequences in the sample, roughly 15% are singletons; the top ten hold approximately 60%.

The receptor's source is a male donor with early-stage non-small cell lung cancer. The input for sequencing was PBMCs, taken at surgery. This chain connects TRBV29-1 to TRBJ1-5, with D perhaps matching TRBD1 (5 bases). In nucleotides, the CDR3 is TGCAGCGTCTCCCAGGGAGGCAATCAGCCCCAGCATTTT. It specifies CSVSQGGNQPQHF.